Below, 9 T cell receptor beta chains from the same sample are listed, as sequenced in a study of radiotherapy plus CTLA-4 blockade in lung cancer. Assay used: immunoSEQ multiplex PCR; TCRdb lists only in-frame clones, some missing. This table holds about 97,000 clones, around 74% found once. The starting material was peripheral blood, obtained from a patient treated with radiotherapy plus ipilimumab. The receptors stem from a human donor with non-small cell lung cancer who had a partial response to radiotherapy plus ipilimumab. Some clones in this sample may be carry-over from other donors' samples.

The V gene is TRBV18, the J gene TRBJ2-5, with D perhaps TRBD2 (6 bases). Germline V gives CDR1 KGHSH, CDR2 LQKENI. CDR3 length: 12 residues. V lost 3 bases to trimming and J lost 5 bases, with 7 bases between them. The CDR3 bases are TGTGCCAGCTCACCTCGGGGGGAGACCCAGTACTTC. Its protein is CASSPRGETQYF.

This clone was detected once. Written as DNA, the CDR3 is TGTGCCAGCAGCTTAGCGTGGCCGCAGAACACTGAAGCTTTCTTT. As protein: CASSLAWPQNTEAFF. This chain uses TRBV7-9 with TRBJ1-1, with D hard to call. This CDR3 is built from 15 residues. Germline lookup yields CDR1 SEHNR and CDR2 FQNEAQ (reference sequence). V lost 0 bases to trimming and J lost 1 base, with 9 bases between them.

This clone turned up a few times. V usage is TRBV4-2 and J usage is TRBJ2-1; a possible D gene is TRBD2 (6 bases). The CDR3 has 16 amino acids. V shed 6 bases and J shed 0 bases, with 15 bases lying between them. Looked up from germline, CDR1 is LGHNA and CDR2 is YNFKEQ. The CDR3: CASRISSASSYNEQFF. In nucleotides, the CDR3 is TGTGCCAGCAGGATTTCTAGCGCCAGCTCCTACAATGAGCAGTTCTTC.

The rearrangement links TRBV7-9 to TRBJ2-5, with 11 bases identical to TRBD2. The CDR3 spans 15 residues. Germline lookup yields CDR1 SEHNR and CDR2 FQNEAQ (reference sequence). With V trimmed by 5 bases and J by 0 bases, 2 bases remained unmatched. DNA for the CDR3: TGTGCCAGCAGCATTAGCGGGAGGGACCAAGAGACCCAGTACTTC. Amino acids: CASSISGRDQETQYF.

The genes are TRBV5-1 and TRBJ2-5; D not certain. CDR1 is SGHRS, CDR2 YFSETQ, per germline. There are 14 residues in the CDR3. Between the trimmed V and J ends, which lost 0 bases and 5 bases, there was a span of 11 bases. The CDR3 DNA sequence: TGCGCCAGCAGCTTGGGGCGGCTAGATGAGACCCAGTACTTC. This codes for CASSLGRLDETQYF.

The chain employs TRBV5-5 and TRBJ2-3; maybe TRBD2 (7 bases). Trimming stripped 4 bases from V and 5 bases from J, with 20 bases between. The CDR3 runs 16 residues. Looked up from germline, CDR1 is SGHKS and CDR2 is YYEKEE (reference sequence). The CDR3 sequence: CASSPVAGGLRDTQYF. In DNA form, the CDR3 reads TGTGCCAGCAGCCCTGTAGCCGGGGGGCTAAGAGATACGCAGTATTTT.

V usage is TRBV9 and J usage is TRBJ1-6, with 7 bases lining up with TRBD1. The CDR3 length is 15 residues. After removal of 4 bases from V and 9 bases from J, the junction contained 10 bases not matched to a gene. The germline gives CDR1 SGDLS, CDR2 YYNGEE. The CDR3 spells CASSPGTARGSPLHF. The CDR3 coding sequence is TGTGCCAGCAGCCCAGGGACAGCACGGGGTTCACCCCTCCACTTT.

This clone was counted only a few times. The chain employs TRBV9 and TRBJ2-7, with TRBD1 as a possible D gene (5 bases). The ends were cut back, 1 base at V and 1 base at J, with 15 bases in the middle. Looked up from germline, CDR1 is SGDLS and CDR2 is YYNGEE. The CDR3 contains 16 residues. The CDR3 loop is CASSVSGQGPSYEQYF. The CDR3 coding sequence is TGTGCCAGCAGCGTATCCGGCCAGGGTCCGTCCTACGAGCAGTACTTC.

The CDR3 region is CASSLDPGQPQHF. In nucleotides, the CDR3 is TGTGCCAGCAGCTTAGATCCGGGTCAGCCCCAGCATTTT. The rearrangement uses TRBV11-3 and TRBJ1-5; D unresolved. Trimming removed 0 bases from V and 6 bases from J, with 6 bases in between. The V gene's germline CDR1 is SGHNT and CDR2 YENEEA. This CDR3 spans 13 amino acids.